These 26 T cell receptor beta chains were sequenced from one sample in a study of T cell responses to AZD1222 COVID-19 vaccine. Here immunoSEQ multiplex PCR was the method, and the copy in TCRdb shows in-frame clones only, minus some. The table includes around 80,000 clones, more than 70% detected once. Source: peripheral blood, taken on day 0 of AZD1222 vaccination. The receptor source for this set is an adult in good health.

The chain recombines TRBV5-6 with TRBJ2-7, with TRBD1 matching over 10 bases. V lost 0 bases and J lost 5; bases outside the gene matches: 11. The CDR3 has 17 residues. The germline V gene has CDR1 SGHDT and CDR2 YYEEEE. The DNA for the CDR3 is TGTGCCAGCAGCTTGGCACTTCGGGACAGGGGTAACCACGAGCAGTACTTC. Its protein is CASSLALRDRGNHEQYF.

The chain employs TRBV10-3 and TRBJ1-3; the D gene is possibly TRBD1 (6 bases). The CDR3 runs 14 residues. Between the trimmed V and J ends, which lost 3 bases and 6 bases, there was a span of 12 bases. Germline loops: CDR1 ENHRY, CDR2 SYGVKD. The CDR3 loop reads CAISDSGQTNTIYF. In DNA form, the CDR3 reads TGTGCCATCAGTGACTCCGGACAGACAAACACCATATATTTT.

The chain carries TRBV5-1 and TRBJ2-5; D might be TRBD2 (6 bases). CDR1 and CDR2 (germline): SGHRS, YFSETQ. This CDR3 comprises 16 residues. Trimming pared 3 bases from V and 4 bases from J, leaving 19 bases between. The CDR3 DNA sequence: TGCGCCAGCAGCTCGCGCCCCGGGAGCCGGGGAGAGACCCAGTACTTC. It translates to CASSSRPGSRGETQYF.

The chain carries TRBV5-4 and TRBJ2-7, with TRBD2 matching over 15 bases. CDR1 and CDR2 from the germline V gene are SGHNT and YYREEE (reference sequence). V gave up 3 bases and J gave up 3 bases; unmatched junction bases: 7. The CDR3 is 17 residues long. CDR3 sequence reads: CASSSGTSGRMYYEQYF. The CDR3 DNA is TGTGCCAGCAGCTCCGGGACTAGCGGGAGGATGTACTACGAGCAGTACTTC.

This clone is categorized as hyperexpanded. J is TRBJ1-4 and V is TRBV15; no definite D call. V gave up 0 bases and J gave up 7 bases, with 0 bases separating them. The germline gives CDR1 LNHNV, CDR2 YYDKDF (reference sequence). This CDR3 spans 11 amino acids. CDR3 loop: CATSRDEKLFF. The CDR3 bases are TGTGCCACCAGCAGAGATGAAAAACTGTTTTTT.

This chain connects TRBV7-3 to TRBJ2-6; D is unresolved. This CDR3 spans 17 amino acids. The germline V and J ends were trimmed by 5 bases and 0 bases, with 14 bases remaining between them. Germline V lookup: CDR1 SGHTA, CDR2 FQGTGA. The CDR3 DNA sequence: TGTGCCAGCAGCCCCCCCGGCTTCGTCTCTGGGGCCAACGTCCTGACTTTC. Amino acid sequence: CASSPPGFVSGANVLTF.

CDR3 DNA: TGTGCCAGCAGCTCCCCTGGGGGAGGGCTACCCTACGAGCAGTACTTC. Translating it yields CASSSPGGGLPYEQYF. The gene calls are TRBV7-2 and TRBJ2-7; TRBD2 aligns across 7 bases. The length of the CDR3 is 16 residues. V lost 4 bases and J lost 2; bases outside the gene matches: 11. The germline gives CDR1 SGHTA, CDR2 FQGNSA.

The J gene is TRBJ1-2, the V gene TRBV7-2, with 8 bases matching TRBD1. From germline, CDR1 is SGHTA and CDR2 FQGNSA. V shed 2 bases, J shed 4 bases, and the junction held 3 bases outside the gene matches. This CDR3 is 14 amino acids long. The CDR3 spells CASSLTGGIYGYTF. The CDR3 DNA reads as TGTGCCAGCAGCTTAACAGGGGGGATCTATGGCTACACCTTC.

This clone is a singleton in its sample. This chain joins TRBV24-1 and TRBJ2-2; D may match TRBD1 or TRBD2 (5 bases each). The ends were cut back, 6 bases at V and 5 bases at J, with 15 bases in the middle. The CDR3 has 15 residues. Germline CDR1 and CDR2: KGHDR and SFDVKD. CDR3 amino acids: CATSPSGWGTGELFF. CDR3 in DNA: TGTGCCACCAGTCCGTCGGGGTGGGGGACCGGGGAGCTGTTTTTT.

V gene TRBV20-1 combines with J gene TRBJ2-7; 8 bases map to TRBD1. CDR3 length: 13 residues. The germline V gene encodes CDR1 DFQATT and CDR2 SNEGSKA (reference sequence). J gave up 3 bases and V 3 bases, and 4 bases lay outside the gene matches. The CDR3 DNA follows: TGCAGTGCTAGTGTACAGGGGGGCTACGAGCAGTACTTC. Translation gives CSASVQGGYEQYF.

The chain recombines TRBV9 with TRBJ1-6, with TRBD1 as a possible D gene (6 bases). Trimming removed 0 bases at V and 10 bases at J, with 11 bases between. CDR1 and CDR2 from the germline V gene are SGDLS and YYNGEE. This CDR3 has 14 amino acids. CDR3 bases: TGTGCCAGCAGCGTAGTGGGGGGCAAGTCACCCCTCCACTTT. Amino acids: CASSVVGGKSPLHF.

The rearrangement links TRBV9 to TRBJ2-5; D is ambiguous. Between the trimmed V and J ends, which lost 4 bases and 4 bases, there was a span of 11 bases. The CDR3 sequence is 13 residues long. Per germline, CDR1 SGDLS and CDR2 YYNGEE. CDR3 DNA sequence: TGTGCCAGCAGCTACACGGAGAGAGAGACCCAGTACTTC. Its protein product is CASSYTERETQYF.

This clone has a single count. The chain links TRBV13 to TRBJ2-2; 8 bases agree with TRBD1. This CDR3 is built from 14 residues. With V trimmed by 6 bases and J by 4 bases, 4 bases remained unmatched. CDR1 PRHDT and CDR2 FYEKMQ come from the germline V gene (reference sequence). CDR3 coding DNA: TGTGCCAGCAGTTCGGGACAGGTCACCGGGGAGCTGTTTTTT. Its protein is CASSSGQVTGELFF.

This sequence joins TRBV9 and TRBJ2-5; 7 bases map to TRBD1. After removal of 4 bases from V and 2 bases from J, the junction contained 8 bases not matched to a gene. The CDR3 contains 15 residues. The germline gives CDR1 SGDLS, CDR2 YYNGEE. CDR3 sequence (DNA): TGTGCCAGCAGCCCAAGACAGGGTGTTCAAGAGACCCAGTACTTC. Translation: CASSPRQGVQETQYF.

The V and J genes are TRBV7-9 and TRBJ1-3, with 7 bases identical to TRBD1. There are 15 residues in the CDR3. The V gene's germline CDR1 is SEHNR and CDR2 FQNEAQ (reference sequence). After removal of 6 bases from V and 3 bases from J, the junction contained 8 bases not matched to a gene. The CDR3 is CASSLEGGVGNTIYF. As DNA, the CDR3 is TGTGCCAGCAGTCTAGAAGGGGGCGTTGGAAACACCATATATTTT.

This chain links TRBV19 with TRBJ2-7, with D unresolved. Germline lookup yields CDR1 LNHDA and CDR2 SQIVND (reference sequence). This CDR3 region has 14 residues. Trimming shortened V by 4 bases and J by 1 base, and 11 bases separated the two germline ends. CDR3 coding DNA: TGTGCCAGTAGTAATTTGAGAGATTCCTACGAGCAGTACTTC. Amino acids: CASSNLRDSYEQYF.

This clone has a handful of counts. The chain combines TRBV4-1 with TRBJ2-2, with no clear D. Germline V gene lookup returns CDR1 MGHRA and CDR2 YSYEKL. The CDR3 is 16 residues long. V shed 1 base and J shed 0 bases, with 9 bases lying between them. The CDR3 region is CASSQGRQSNTGELFF. Written as DNA, the CDR3 is TGCGCCAGCAGCCAAGGGCGTCAGTCGAACACCGGGGAGCTGTTTTTT.

V gene TRBV5-1 combines with J gene TRBJ1-2; D unclear. Trimming pared 1 base from V and 7 bases from J, leaving 14 bases between. Germline CDR1 and CDR2: SGHRS and YFSETQ. The CDR3 is 14 residues long. CDR3 loop: CASSLTTGSGGYTF. The CDR3 coding sequence is TGCGCCAGCAGCTTGACAACGGGGTCGGGTGGCTACACCTTC.

The genes are TRBV3-1 (or the pseudogene TRBV3-2) and TRBJ2-5; a possible D gene is TRBD2 (6 bases). Trimming shortened V by 1 base and J by 4 bases, and 13 bases separated the two germline ends. Germline lookup yields CDR1 LGHDT and CDR2 YNNKEL (reference sequence). The length of the CDR3 is 15 residues. This CDR3 is CASSQVGSQRETQYF. DNA for the CDR3: TGTGCCAGCAGCCAAGTCGGGAGCCAGAGAGAGACCCAGTACTTC.

The chain links TRBV10-1 to TRBJ2-3; 13 bases are a match to TRBD2. CDR1 WNHNN and CDR2 SYGVQD come from the germline V gene (reference sequence). V lost 6 bases and J lost 2; bases outside the gene matches: 14. The CDR3 spans 19 residues. The CDR3 DNA is TGCGCCAGCAGCCAATTAGCCGGGACTAGCGGGGAAAACACAGATACGCAGTATTTT. Encoded protein: CASSQLAGTSGENTDTQYF.

The count of this clone is one. V usage is TRBV12-5 and J usage is TRBJ2-1, with D possibly TRBD2 on 6 matching bases. Trimming left V 6 bases short and J 1 base short, with 13 bases between. Germline V gives CDR1 LGHNT, CDR2 FRNRAP. This CDR3 contains 15 residues. Here the CDR3 DNA reads TGTGCTAGTGGACGGGGCGCGGGGTCCTACAATGAGCAGTTCTTC. Its translation: CASGRGAGSYNEQFF.

The rearrangement joins TRBV2 to TRBJ2-7; D possibly uses TRBD1 or TRBD2 (5 bases each). CDR3 length: 13 residues. V shed 7 bases and J shed 2 bases, with 12 bases lying between them. CDR1 SNHLY and CDR2 FYNNEI come from the germline V gene. The chain's CDR3 is CASMGTSPYEQYF. In DNA, the CDR3 is TGTGCCAGCATGGGGACGTCCCCCTACGAGCAGTACTTC.

The chain employs TRBV28 and TRBJ2-2; D remains ambiguous. The CDR3 is 12 amino acids. The germline gives CDR1 MDHEN, CDR2 SYDVKM. Deletions cut 5 bases from V and 9 bases from J, with 10 bases between. CDR3 amino acids: CASSPPSRELFF. Written as DNA, the CDR3 is TGTGCCAGCAGTCCCCCGTCTCGGGAGCTGTTTTTT.

The V call is TRBV6-6, the J call TRBJ1-4, with TRBD1 as a possible D gene (6 bases). CDR3 length: 15 amino acids. Germline CDR1 MNHNY, CDR2 SVGAGI (reference sequence). The V and J ends lost 2 bases and 8 bases respectively, with 15 bases between them. The chain's CDR3 is CASSYIQGIEEKLFF. CDR3 DNA: TGTGCCAGCAGTTACATCCAGGGGATAGAAGAAAAACTGTTTTTT.

The J gene is TRBJ2-7, the V gene TRBV5-1; TRBD1 or TRBD2 may be the D gene (5 bases each). The CDR3 covers 16 residues. Trimming took 4 bases from V and 0 from J, leaving 17 bases between them. Germline values: CDR1 SGHRS, CDR2 YFSETQ. CDR3 loop: CASSPRRRDRSYEQYF. CDR3 DNA sequence: TGCGCCAGCAGCCCAAGAAGACGGGACCGCTCCTACGAGCAGTACTTC.

CDR3 DNA: TGTGCCAGCAGCTTGGACCCTTCTGGGGCCAACGTCCTGACTTTC. Its protein product is CASSLDPSGANVLTF. This rearrangement joins TRBV5-4 to TRBJ2-6; D unresolved. Deletions cut 0 bases from V and 1 base from J, with 5 bases between. The CDR3 has 15 amino acids. Germline lookup yields CDR1 SGHNT and CDR2 YYREEE (reference sequence).